Below, one TCR beta chain is given with its context. Its cognate antigen is unknown. The data were taken from a study of radiation and T cells in renal cell carcinoma. As to time point: blood 4 weeks post-SBRT, at nephrectomy. Treatment of the sample: 15 Gy SBRT to primary tumor, nephrectomy 4 weeks later. Nephrectomy followed 15 Gy stereotactic body radiation by 4 weeks. Serial blood draws occurred at baseline and 2 and 4 weeks post-SBRT. The study's findings and limits: Without pretreatment biopsies, baseline tumor clonotype presence was undetermined. From baseline, blood top tumor clonotypes peaked at 2 weeks post-radiation.

The germline CDR1 and CDR2 sequences are SGHDT and YYEEEE. The CDR3 extends over 16 amino acids. With 1 base removed from V and 0 bases from J, the gap between germline ends came to 13 bases. This table comes from immunoSEQ multiplex PCR, and its TCRdb copy is limited to in-frame clones, with some not included. The sample contains about 77,000 clones, less than 90% of which appear only once. Sequencing used blood, obtained from a patient whose treatment included radiotherapy and nephrectomy. This receptor was obtained from a woman aged 55-75 years with renal cell carcinoma. V gene TRBV5-6 combines with J gene TRBJ1-1, with D unclear. For the CDR3, the DNA is TGTGCCAGCAGCTTGAATACGTTTTCGGTGAACACTGAAGCTTTCTTT. Translated, it gives CASSLNTFSVNTEAFF. Full variable domain (rest looked up from reference TRBV5-6 and TRBJ1-1): DAGVTQSPTHLIKTRGQQVTLRCSPKSGHDTVSWYQQALGQGPQFIFQYYEEEERQRGNFPDRFSGHQFPNYSSELNVNALLLGDSALYLCASSLNTFSVNTEAFFGQGTRLTVV.